These 19 T cell receptor beta chains originate from one sample sequenced in a study of cytomegalovirus exposure and HLA in healthy donors. The PCR ran on 60 Vbeta and 13 Jbeta primers. Only in-frame clones appear in the TCRdb table, and some are missing; sequencing was by immunoSEQ multiplex PCR. The sample holds around 140,000 clones, approximately 87% seen once. Specimen: PBMCs. These TCRs come from a middle-aged man in good health and CMV-seronegative.

This clone was seen a single time. The chain links TRBV25-1 to TRBJ2-1, with TRBD2 as a possible D gene (6 bases). The germline V gene has CDR1 MGHDK and CDR2 SYGVNS. Trimming removed 6 bases from V and 10 bases from J, with 22 bases in between. The CDR3 contains 15 residues. In DNA form, the CDR3 reads TGTGCCAGCAGCCACCCCTCTCGACTAGTCCCCGAGCAGTTCTTC. Its protein is CASSHPSRLVPEQFF.

J is TRBJ2-1 and V is TRBV11-3; 7 positions agree with TRBD2. Unmatched junction bases numbered 3, after V lost 3 bases and J lost 7 bases. The CDR3 has 13 amino acids. Germline CDR1 reads SGHNT; CDR2 reads YENEEA. In nucleotides, the CDR3 is TGTGCCAGCAGCTTGGGAGGGGAAAATGAGCAGTTCTTC. As protein: CASSLGGENEQFF.

The chain combines TRBV6-5 with TRBJ1-5; 10 bases line up with TRBD1. The J segment lost 5 bases and the V segment lost 4 bases, leaving 8 bases of the junction unmatched. The CDR3 loop spans 16 amino acids. Per germline, CDR1 MNHEY and CDR2 SVGAGI. CDR3 nucleotide sequence: TGTGCCAGCAGTTCGTTGACAGGGGGCGTCTATCAGCCCCAGCATTTT. Residues: CASSSLTGGVYQPQHF.

This rearrangement joins TRBV4-3 to TRBJ2-7; 7 nucleotides match TRBD1. The germline CDR1 and CDR2 sequences are LGHNA and YSLEER. The CDR3 is made up of 14 amino acids. V lost 5 bases, J lost 3 bases, and 7 bases stayed unmatched. The CDR3 DNA reads as TGCGCCAGCAGCGCCCGGACAGGTAGCTACGAGCAGTACTTC. Protein product: CASSARTGSYEQYF.

With regard to this clone: Germline is not matched at one junction end, which may reflect a read error. V is TRBV7-9 and J is TRBJ1-1; TRBD1 matches at 7 bases. From germline, CDR1 is SEHNR and CDR2 FQNEAQ (reference sequence). This CDR3 is built from 16 residues. CDR3 coding DNA: TGTTCCAGCAGCTTAGGTCCACAGGGGTACAACACTGAAGCTTTCTTT. Its protein product is CSSSLGPQGYNTEAFF. The full variable domain, its missing parts supplied by reference TRBV7-9 and TRBJ1-1, is DTGVSQNPRHKITKRGQNVTFRCDPISEHNRLYWYRQTLGQGPEFLTYFQNEAQLEKSRLLSDRFSAERPKGSFSTLEIQRTEQGDSAMYLCSSSLGPQGYNTEAFFGQGTRLTVV.

J is TRBJ1-1 and V is TRBV28; maybe TRBD1 (6 bases). Germline CDR1 reads MDHEN; CDR2 reads SYDVKM. The CDR3 totals 17 residues. The V end lost 6 bases, the J end lost 0 bases, and 20 bases lay between the germline ends. As DNA, the CDR3 is TGTGCCAGCAGCAAGGGTGGGGGCGCAGGGATGAACACTGAAGCTTTCTTT. This translates into CASSKGGGAGMNTEAFF.

In this sample, this clone turned up a few times. The chain combines TRBV28 with TRBJ1-2, with 7 bases lining up with TRBD1. The CDR3 spans 14 residues. Germline V CDR1 and CDR2: MDHEN, SYDVKM. The trim removed 6 bases at V and 8 bases at J, leaving 12 bases unmatched. The CDR3 loop is CASSPRTGSYGYTF. CDR3 bases: TGTGCCAGCAGCCCTCGGACAGGTAGTTACGGCTACACCTTC.

The V gene is TRBV5-1, the J gene TRBJ1-6; a possible D gene is TRBD1 (5 bases). In germline, CDR1 is SGHRS, CDR2 YFSETQ. CDR3 length equals 13 residues. V was cut by 5 bases and J by 8 bases, with 11 bases left in between. The CDR3 region has the DNA TGCGCCAGCAGGCCGCTACAGGATTCACCCCTCCACTTT. Translated, it gives CASRPLQDSPLHF.

This clone was counted a few times. The rearrangement joins TRBV27 to TRBJ2-3; tentatively, D is TRBD2 (7 bases). The V end lost 4 bases, the J end lost 1 base, and 18 bases lay between the germline ends. Germline lookup yields CDR1 MNHEY and CDR2 SMNVEV (reference sequence). The CDR3 is made up of 17 amino acids. This CDR3 reads CASSWGGKGGGTDTQYF. As DNA, the CDR3 is TGTGCCAGCAGTTGGGGAGGGAAGGGGGGGGGCACAGATACGCAGTATTTT.

The chain employs TRBV4-3 and TRBJ1-5; D uncertain. Trimming removed 4 bases from V and 3 bases from J, with 19 bases in between. CDR1 LGHNA and CDR2 YSLEER come from the germline V gene. This CDR3 has 17 amino acids. In DNA form, the CDR3 reads TGCGCCAGCAGCCCGTTCCGGGGAAGCGATGACAATCAGCCCCAGCATTTT. Protein sequence: CASSPFRGSDDNQPQHF.

Comment on this clone: This sample also contains other DNA sequences that code for the same CDR3. This chain uses TRBV4-3 with TRBJ2-5; TRBD2 aligns across 8 bases. This CDR3 has 16 residues. The V and J ends lost 0 bases and 2 bases, in that order; junction bases with no gene match: 5. Per germline, CDR1 LGHNA and CDR2 YSLEER. As DNA, the CDR3 is TGCGCCAGCAGCCAAGATACCGGCGGGGGGCAAGAGACCCAGTACTTC. The encoded protein is CASSQDTGGGQETQYF.

J is TRBJ1-2 and V is TRBV5-6, with D possibly being TRBD1 (5 bases). Germline CDR1 and CDR2: SGHDT and YYEEEE. Trimming shortened V by 7 bases and J by 8 bases, and 21 bases separated the two germline ends. This CDR3 has 14 amino acids. The CDR3 DNA reads as TGTGCCAGCCCTTCGTCGATGGGGGAGGGCGGCTACACCTTC. This translates into CASPSSMGEGGYTF.

V and J are TRBV5-1 and TRBJ2-4; a weak D match, TRBD1 (6 bases). Per the germline V gene, CDR1 is SGHRS and CDR2 is YFSETQ. The CDR3 runs 14 residues. V lost 2 bases and J 8 bases, leaving 14 bases between the germline ends. The CDR3, as DNA: TGCGCCAGCAGCTTCGGTGGGGGCACGGACATTCAGTACTTC. Its protein is CASSFGGGTDIQYF.

This chain joins TRBV6-5 and TRBJ2-5, with D perhaps TRBD1 (6 bases). The J call is doubtful: the DNA matches TRBJ2-7 better. Germline CDR1 reads MNHEY; CDR2 reads SVGAGI. The CDR3 has 15 residues. CDR3 bases: TGTGCCACCTTAGGGGCAGGGGCTATGAACTACGAGCAGTACTTC. Translated: CATLGAGAMNYEQYF.

The chain carries TRBV6-6 and TRBJ2-7; 10 bases align to TRBD1. Trimming at V came to 6 bases and at J to 5 bases, leaving 7 bases not matched to a gene. The CDR3 totals 14 residues. CDR1 MNHNY and CDR2 SVGAGI come from the germline V gene (reference sequence). CDR3 DNA sequence: TGTGCCAGCAGCCAGGGACAGGGGATAAACGAGCAGTACTTC. As protein: CASSQGQGINEQYF.

This clone was seen only a few times. The chain employs TRBV27 and TRBJ1-4; tentative D call: TRBD1 (5 bases). The ends were cut back, 3 bases at V and 8 bases at J, with 13 bases in the middle. The CDR3 has 14 amino acids. CDR1 is MNHEY and CDR2 is SMNVEV in the germline V gene (reference sequence). The CDR3 coding sequence is TGTGCCAGCAGTTTGTTCAGGGCAGCCGAAAAACTGTTTTTT. Its translation is CASSLFRAAEKLFF.

The J gene is TRBJ1-5, the V gene TRBV19; no reliable D call. This CDR3 comprises 15 residues. V lost 0 bases, J lost 5 bases, and 11 bases lay in between. The V gene's germline CDR1 is LNHDA and CDR2 SQIVND (reference sequence). CDR3 DNA: TGTGCCAGTAGTATAGATCTGGGCTTTTATCAGCCCCAGCATTTT. The encoded protein is CASSIDLGFYQPQHF.

The V and J genes are TRBV27 and TRBJ2-7; tentatively, D is TRBD1 (5 bases). From germline, CDR1 is MNHEY and CDR2 SMNVEV (reference sequence). V was trimmed by 3 bases and J by 2 bases, leaving 8 bases between them. The CDR3 loop spans 13 amino acids. In DNA, the CDR3 is TGTGCCAGCAGTTTTGACAGCACCTACGAGCAGTACTTC. Protein sequence: CASSFDSTYEQYF.

The V gene is TRBV27, the J gene TRBJ2-7; 7 bases match TRBD1. Per the germline V gene, CDR1 is MNHEY and CDR2 is SMNVEV (reference sequence). V gave up 4 bases and J gave up 3 bases; unmatched junction bases: 6. The CDR3 runs to 14 residues. CDR3 loop: CASSSRTGIYEQYF. CDR3 nucleotide sequence: TGTGCCAGCAGTTCCCGGACAGGAATCTACGAGCAGTACTTC.